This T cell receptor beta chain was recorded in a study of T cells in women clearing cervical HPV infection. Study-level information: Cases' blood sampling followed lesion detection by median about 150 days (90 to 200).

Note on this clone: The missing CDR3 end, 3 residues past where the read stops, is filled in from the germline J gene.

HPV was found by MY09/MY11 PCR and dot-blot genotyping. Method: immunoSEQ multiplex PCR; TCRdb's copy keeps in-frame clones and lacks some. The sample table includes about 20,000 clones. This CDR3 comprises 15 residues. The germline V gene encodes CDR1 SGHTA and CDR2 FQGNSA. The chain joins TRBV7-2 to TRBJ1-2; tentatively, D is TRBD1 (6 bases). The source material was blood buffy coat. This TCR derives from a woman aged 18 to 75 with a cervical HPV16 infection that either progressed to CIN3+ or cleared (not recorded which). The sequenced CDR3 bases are TGTGCCAGCAGCTCATCCAGGGGAGGGGCAGATACC. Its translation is CASSSSRGGADT. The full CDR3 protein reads CASSSSRGGADTYTF.